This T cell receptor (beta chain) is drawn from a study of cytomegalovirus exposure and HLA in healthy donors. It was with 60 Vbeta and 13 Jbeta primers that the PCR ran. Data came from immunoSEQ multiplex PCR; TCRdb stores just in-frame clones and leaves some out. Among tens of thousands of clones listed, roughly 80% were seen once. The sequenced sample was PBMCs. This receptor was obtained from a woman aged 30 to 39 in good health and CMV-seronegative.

CDR3 residues: CASSESRGAVYEQFF. Written as DNA, the CDR3 is TGCGCCAGCAGTGAGTCTCGGGGGGCCGTCTATGAGCAGTTCTTC. V and J are TRBV10-2 and TRBJ2-1; maybe TRBD2 (7 bases). Deletions cut 0 bases from V and 8 bases from J, with 14 bases between. CDR1 is WSHSY, CDR2 SAAADI, per germline. The CDR3 length is 15 residues.